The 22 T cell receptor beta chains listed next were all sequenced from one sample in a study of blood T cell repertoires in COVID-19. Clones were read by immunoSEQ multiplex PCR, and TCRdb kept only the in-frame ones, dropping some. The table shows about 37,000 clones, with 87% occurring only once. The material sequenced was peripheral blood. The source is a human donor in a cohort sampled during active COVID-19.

CDR3 DNA sequence: TGTGCCAGCAGCGCCAGGGGGGTCTATGGCTACACCTTC. Amino acid sequence: CASSARGVYGYTF. This chain uses TRBV11-1 with TRBJ1-2; 7 bases align to TRBD1. With V trimmed by 5 bases and J by 4 bases, 4 bases remained unmatched. Germline lookup yields CDR1 SGHAT and CDR2 FQDESV (reference sequence). The CDR3 runs 13 residues.

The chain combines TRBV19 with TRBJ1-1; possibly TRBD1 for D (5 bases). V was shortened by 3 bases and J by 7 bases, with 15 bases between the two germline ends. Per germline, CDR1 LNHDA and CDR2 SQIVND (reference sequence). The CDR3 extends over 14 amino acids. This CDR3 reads CASSMIQGMSEAFF. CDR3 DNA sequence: TGTGCCAGTAGTATGATTCAGGGAATGAGTGAAGCTTTCTTT.

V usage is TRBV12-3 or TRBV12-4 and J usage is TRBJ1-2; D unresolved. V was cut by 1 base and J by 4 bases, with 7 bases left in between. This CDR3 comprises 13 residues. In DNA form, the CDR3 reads TGTGCCAGCAGTTTAGAGGAGGGCTATGGCTACACCTTC. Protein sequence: CASSLEEGYGYTF.

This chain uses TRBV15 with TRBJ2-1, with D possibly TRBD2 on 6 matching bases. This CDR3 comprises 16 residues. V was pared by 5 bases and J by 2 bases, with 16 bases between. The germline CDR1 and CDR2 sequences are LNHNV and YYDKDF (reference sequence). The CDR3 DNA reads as TGTGCCACCAGCCCCGATTGGGGGGAGGCCTACAATGAGCAGTTCTTC. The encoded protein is CATSPDWGEAYNEQFF. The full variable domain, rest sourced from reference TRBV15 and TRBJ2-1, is DAMVIQNPRYQVTQFGKPVTLSCSQTLNHNVMYWYQQKSSQAPKLLFHYYDKDFNNEADTPDNFQSRRPNTSFCFLDIRSPGLGDTAMYLCATSPDWGEAYNEQFFGPGTRLTVL.

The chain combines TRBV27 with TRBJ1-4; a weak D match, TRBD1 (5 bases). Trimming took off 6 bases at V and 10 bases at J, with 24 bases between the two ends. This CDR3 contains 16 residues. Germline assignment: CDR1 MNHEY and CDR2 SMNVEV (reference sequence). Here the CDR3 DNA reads TGTGCCAGCAGGGAGGGGTCAACTACAACTCCAAGAAAACTGTTTTTT. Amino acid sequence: CASREGSTTTPRKLFF. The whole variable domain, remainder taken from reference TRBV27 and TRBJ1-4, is EAQVTQNPRYLITVTGKKLTVTCSQNMNHEYMSWYRQDPGLGLRQIYYSMNVEVTDKGDVPEGYKVSRKEKRNFPLILESPSPNQTSLYFCASREGSTTTPRKLFFGSGTQLSVL.

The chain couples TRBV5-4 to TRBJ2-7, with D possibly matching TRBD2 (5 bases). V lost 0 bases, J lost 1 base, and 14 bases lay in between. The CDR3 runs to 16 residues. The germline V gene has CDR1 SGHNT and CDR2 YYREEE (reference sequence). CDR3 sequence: CASSLASGGTSYEQYF. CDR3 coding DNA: TGTGCCAGCAGCTTGGCCAGCGGAGGAACATCCTACGAGCAGTACTTC. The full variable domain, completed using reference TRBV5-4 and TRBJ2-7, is ETGVTQSPTHLIKTRGQQVTLRCSSQSGHNTVSWYQQALGQGPQFIFQYYREEENGRGNFPPRFSGLQFPNYSSELNVNALELDDSALYLCASSLASGGTSYEQYFGPGTRLTVT.

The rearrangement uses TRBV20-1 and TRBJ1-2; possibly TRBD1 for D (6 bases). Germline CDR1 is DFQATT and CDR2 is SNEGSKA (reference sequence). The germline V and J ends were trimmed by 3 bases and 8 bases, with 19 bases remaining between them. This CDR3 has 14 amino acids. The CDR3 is CSASGGQGQWGYTF. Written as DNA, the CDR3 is TGCAGTGCTAGTGGGGGGCAGGGCCAATGGGGCTACACCTTC.

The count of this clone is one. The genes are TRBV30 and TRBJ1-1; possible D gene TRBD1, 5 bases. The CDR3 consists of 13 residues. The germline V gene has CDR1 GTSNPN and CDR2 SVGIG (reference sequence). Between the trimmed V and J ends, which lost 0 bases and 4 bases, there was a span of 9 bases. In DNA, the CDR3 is TGTGCCTGGAGTGTATTGGGGGGCACTGAAGCTTTCTTT. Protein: CAWSVLGGTEAFF.

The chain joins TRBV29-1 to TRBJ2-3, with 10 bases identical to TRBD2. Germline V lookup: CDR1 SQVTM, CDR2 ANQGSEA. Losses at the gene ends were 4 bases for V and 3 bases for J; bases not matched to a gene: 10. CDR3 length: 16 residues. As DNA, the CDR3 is TGCAGCGTTGCCGGATATCTAGCGGGAGATACAGATACGCAGTATTTT. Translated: CSVAGYLAGDTDTQYF.

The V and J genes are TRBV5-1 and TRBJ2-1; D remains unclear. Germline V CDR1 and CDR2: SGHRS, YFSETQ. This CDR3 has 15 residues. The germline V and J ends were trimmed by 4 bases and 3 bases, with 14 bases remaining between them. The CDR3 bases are TGCGCCAGCAGCCTGCTTCCAGGTAGCTACAATGAGCAGTTCTTC. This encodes CASSLLPGSYNEQFF.

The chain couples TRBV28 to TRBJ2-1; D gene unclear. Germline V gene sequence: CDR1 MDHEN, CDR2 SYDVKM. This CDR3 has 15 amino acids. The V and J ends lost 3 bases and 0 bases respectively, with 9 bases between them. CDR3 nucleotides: TGTGCCAGCAGTTTCGGCGGAAGCTCCTACAATGAGCAGTTCTTC. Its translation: CASSFGGSSYNEQFF.

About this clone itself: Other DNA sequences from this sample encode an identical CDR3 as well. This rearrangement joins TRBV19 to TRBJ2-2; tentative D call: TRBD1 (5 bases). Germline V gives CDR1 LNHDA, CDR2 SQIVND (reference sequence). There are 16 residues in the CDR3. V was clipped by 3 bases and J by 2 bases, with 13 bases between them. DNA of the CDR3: TGTGCCAGTAGTATCGGGCAGGGAACAAACACCGGGGAGCTGTTTTTT. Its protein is CASSIGQGTNTGELFF.

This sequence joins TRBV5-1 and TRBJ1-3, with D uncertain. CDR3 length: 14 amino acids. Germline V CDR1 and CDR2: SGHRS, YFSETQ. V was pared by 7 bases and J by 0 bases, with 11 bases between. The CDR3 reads CASGEGNSGNTIYF. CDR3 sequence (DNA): TGCGCCAGCGGAGAGGGAAACTCTGGAAACACCATATATTTT.

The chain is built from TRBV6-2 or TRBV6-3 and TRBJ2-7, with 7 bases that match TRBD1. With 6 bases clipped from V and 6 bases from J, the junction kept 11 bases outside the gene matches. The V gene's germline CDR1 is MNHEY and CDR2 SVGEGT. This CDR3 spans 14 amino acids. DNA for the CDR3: TGTGCCAGCAGCCCAACCGGACAGGTTTCCGAGCAGTACTTC. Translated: CASSPTGQVSEQYF.

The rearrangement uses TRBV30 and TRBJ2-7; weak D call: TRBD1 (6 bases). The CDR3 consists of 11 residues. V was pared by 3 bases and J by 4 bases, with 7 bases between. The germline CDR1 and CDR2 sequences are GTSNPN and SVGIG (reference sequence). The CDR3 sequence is CAWSRGYEQYF. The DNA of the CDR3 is TGTGCCTGGAGCAGGGGTTACGAGCAGTACTTC. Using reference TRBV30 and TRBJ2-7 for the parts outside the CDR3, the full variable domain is SQTIHQWPATLVQPVGSPLSLECTVEGTSNPNLYWYRQAAGRGLQLLFYSVGIGQISSEVPQNLSASRPQDRQFILSSKKLLLSDSGFYLCAWSRGYEQYFGPGTRLTVT.

The CDR3 region has the DNA TGTGCCAGCAGAAAGCTAGCGGGGGGTCCAGAGACCCAGTACTTC. Translation: CASRKLAGGPETQYF. The V gene is TRBV7-9, the J gene TRBJ2-5; the match to TRBD2 covers 11 bases. There are 15 residues in the CDR3. Trimming took 6 bases from V and 4 from J; bases not matched to a gene: 7. Germline CDR1 and CDR2: SEHNR and FQNEAQ (reference sequence).

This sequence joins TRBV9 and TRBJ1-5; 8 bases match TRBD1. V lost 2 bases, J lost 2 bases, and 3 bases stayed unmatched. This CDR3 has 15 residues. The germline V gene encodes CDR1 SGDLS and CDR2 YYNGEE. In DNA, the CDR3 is TGTGCCAGCAGCGTGGACAGGGCACGCAATCAGCCCCAGCATTTT. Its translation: CASSVDRARNQPQHF.

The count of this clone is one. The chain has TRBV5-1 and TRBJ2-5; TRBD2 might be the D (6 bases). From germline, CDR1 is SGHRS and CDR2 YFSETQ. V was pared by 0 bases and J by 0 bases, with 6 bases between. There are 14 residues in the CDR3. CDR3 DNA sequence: TGCGCCAGCAGCTTGGAGCGGGACCAAGAGACCCAGTACTTC. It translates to CASSLERDQETQYF.

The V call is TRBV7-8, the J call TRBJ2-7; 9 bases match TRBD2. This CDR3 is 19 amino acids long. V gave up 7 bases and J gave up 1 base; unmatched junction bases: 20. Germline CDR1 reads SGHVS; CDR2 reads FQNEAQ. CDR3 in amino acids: CASTHKRGLAGPLSYEQYF. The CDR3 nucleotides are TGTGCCAGCACCCATAAACGAGGGCTAGCGGGACCCCTTTCCTACGAGCAGTACTTC.

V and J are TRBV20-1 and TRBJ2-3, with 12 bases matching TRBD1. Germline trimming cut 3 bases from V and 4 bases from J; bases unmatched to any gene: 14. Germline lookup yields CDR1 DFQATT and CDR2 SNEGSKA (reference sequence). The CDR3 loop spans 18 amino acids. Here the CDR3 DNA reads TGCAGTGCTAGTCTCCGGGACAGGGGGCGCAAACAACCAGATACGCAGTATTTT. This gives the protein CSASLRDRGRKQPDTQYF.

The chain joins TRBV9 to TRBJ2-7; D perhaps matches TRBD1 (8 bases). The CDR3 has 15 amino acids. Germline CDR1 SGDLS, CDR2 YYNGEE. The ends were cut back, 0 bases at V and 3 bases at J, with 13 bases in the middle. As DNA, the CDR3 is TGTGCCAGCAGCGTAGGGAACAGGGGGGGCTACGAGCAGTACTTC. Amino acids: CASSVGNRGGYEQYF.

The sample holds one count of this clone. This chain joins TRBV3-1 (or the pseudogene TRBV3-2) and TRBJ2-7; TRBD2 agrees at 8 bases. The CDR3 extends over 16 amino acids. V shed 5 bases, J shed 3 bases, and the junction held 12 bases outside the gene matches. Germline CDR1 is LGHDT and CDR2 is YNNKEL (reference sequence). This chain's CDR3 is CASSYAGGGGIYEQYF. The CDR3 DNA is TGTGCCAGCAGCTACGCGGGTGGCGGGGGGATCTACGAGCAGTACTTC.